In its sample, the clone carrying this T cell receptor (beta chain) was seen once. The antigen remains undetermined. This sample stems from a study of OX40 agonist ivuxolimab in advanced cancers. The study, taken as a whole, reports: The authors did not determine the antigen specificity of the expanded peripheral T cells.

Germline assignment: CDR1 SGDLS and CDR2 YYNGEE. J lost 5 bases, V lost 3 bases, and 4 bases had no gene match. The CDR3 is 14 residues long. The method was immunoSEQ multiplex PCR; TCRdb's version includes in-frame clones alone and lacks a portion of them. The sample consists of about 29,000 clones, about nine tenths of them appearing once. The sequence was collected from an adult with an advanced solid tumor such as melanoma, head and neck, liver or kidney cancer. The starting material was CD4+ or CD8+ T cells sorted from blood, obtained in a trial of the OX40 agonist ivuxolimab. The V gene is TRBV9, the J gene TRBJ2-7, with 11 bases identical to TRBD2. CDR3 sequence: CASSAAGLADEQYF. In nucleotides, the CDR3 is TGTGCCAGCAGCGCAGCGGGACTAGCGGACGAGCAGTACTTC.